Below, 6 T cell receptor beta chains from the same sample are listed, as sequenced in a study of blood T cell repertoires in COVID-19. Only in-frame clones appear in the TCRdb table, and some are missing; sequencing was by immunoSEQ multiplex PCR. The sample has about 240,000 clones, 70% to 90% seen once. The sequenced sample consisted of PBMCs or T cells enriched from blood (not recorded which). These receptors all stem from a woman in her thirties or forties with acute COVID-19.

The chain carries TRBV2 and TRBJ2-3; the D gene is possibly TRBD2 (6 bases). Trimming took 5 bases from V and 5 from J, leaving 14 bases between them. The CDR3 totals 14 residues. Looked up from germline, CDR1 is SNHLY and CDR2 is FYNNEI. CDR3 in DNA: TGTGCCAGCAGTTCCGCGACTAGAATAGATACGCAGTATTTT. Translation: CASSSATRIDTQYF.

The chain combines TRBV5-1 with TRBJ1-4; 7 bases match TRBD1. This CDR3 comprises 16 residues. With V trimmed by 0 bases and J by 4 bases, 6 bases remained unmatched. Germline V lookup: CDR1 SGHRS, CDR2 YFSETQ. The CDR3 protein is CASSLGQGVNNEKLFF. CDR3 in DNA: TGCGCCAGCAGCTTGGGGCAGGGGGTAAATAATGAAAAACTGTTTTTT.

The rearrangement joins TRBV27 to TRBJ2-1; D is possibly TRBD2 (5 bases). The V gene's germline CDR1 is MNHEY and CDR2 SMNVEV (reference sequence). This CDR3 contains 16 residues. The germline V and J ends were trimmed by 5 bases and 5 bases, with 19 bases remaining between them. In DNA form, the CDR3 reads TGTGCCAGCAGTCGGCGAGCGGACCGAAGCGACAATGAGCAGTTCTTC. This gives the protein CASSRRADRSDNEQFF.

The chain recombines TRBV18 with TRBJ2-7, with a possible D match to TRBD2 (6 bases). The CDR3 has 16 residues. Germline CDR1 is KGHSH and CDR2 is LQKENI. Trimming cost V 0 bases and J 6 bases, with 18 bases left between them. CDR3 sequence reads: CASSPPSRTSRGEQYF. The CDR3 DNA is TGTGCCAGCTCACCACCTAGTCGGACCTCGCGGGGCGAGCAGTACTTC.

The rearrangement uses TRBV15 and TRBJ2-3; D not resolved. The CDR3 extends over 13 amino acids. CDR1 and CDR2 (germline): LNHNV, YYDKDF (reference sequence). V was cut by 1 base and J by 5 bases, with 7 bases left in between. Here the CDR3 reads CATSRGVGDTQYF. In DNA form, the CDR3 reads TGTGCCACCAGCAGAGGTGTCGGAGATACGCAGTATTTT.

The chain carries TRBV7-6 and TRBJ2-3; no definite D call. Trimming left V 9 bases short and J 2 bases short, with 9 bases between. Germline V lookup: CDR1 SGHVS, CDR2 FNYEAQ. This CDR3 is 12 amino acids long. As DNA, the CDR3 is TGTGCCAGTAGAGGCGCCACAGATACGCAGTATTTT. Its translation: CASRGATDTQYF.